This TCR beta chain appears in the sequencing data of a study of T-cell memory formation after mild COVID-19. Study summary: TCR clustering was largely donor specific.

Study-wide results and caveats: Clones shrinking between day 15 and 85 showed a balanced CD4/CD8 split, and those that grew later tilted toward CD4+. There was no confirmation that second-wave clones peaking on day 37 were SARS-CoV-2 specific. The study found contracting CD4+ clones mainly in CM and EM and contracting CD8+ clones in EMRA.

This clonotype was seen a few times. What it binds is not known. The CDR3 has 12 amino acids. V lost 7 bases to trimming and J lost 4 bases, with 10 bases between them. Each CDR3 protein gets one entry after TCRdb re-called the 5' RACE reads with MiXCR. The sample holds around 310,000 distinct CDR3 sequences, roughly 15% seen once. The clonotype comes from a man aged 18 to 35 who had mild COVID-19 (a few samples of this study predate the infection). Cell type and time point are not known. The sample taken for sequencing was PBMCs or a T cell subset sorted from them (not recorded which). V usage is TRBV12-3 or TRBV12-4 and J usage is TRBJ1-2, with D hard to call. The CDR3: CASNRGSYGYTF. The CDR3 DNA reads TGTGCCAGCAATCGGGGTAGCTATGGCTACACCTTC.